The clone carrying this T cell receptor beta chain was recorded many times. The antigen remains unidentified. CDR3 length: 14 amino acids. Germline loops: CDR1 MGHRA, CDR2 YSYEKL. V dropped 4 bases and J dropped 6 bases, with 15 bases sitting between them. Using RNA transcripts, the TCR beta CDR3 regions were amplified. After a first-round RT-PCR with HTBI primers, a second-round multiplex PCR was run. Via MiXCR, TCRdb re-called the multiplex PCR reads, giving one row per CDR3 protein. Here the sample spans about 620,000 distinct CDR3 sequences, 22% being singletons. These data come from a study of Graves' ophthalmopathy and Graves' hyperthyroidism. Study information: Peripheral blood (taken before any treatment) was collected at initial diagnosis. General study results and limits: For separating ophthalmopathy from stable hyperthyroidism, a 13-signature model gave almost 90% sensitivity and 75% to 83% specificity.

Hyperthyroidism was considered stable when no ophthalmopathy appeared within 18 months of follow-up. Fresh peripheral blood, about 10 ml, was the PBMC source. This chain links TRBV4-1 with TRBJ2-5; a possible D gene is TRBD2 (6 bases). This receptor was taken from a woman younger than 35 with stable Graves' hyperthyroidism. Some clones in this sample may be carry-over from other donors' samples. Material for sequencing was peripheral blood. CDR3 DNA: TGCGCCAGCAGCCCGCCCGGGAGTGGAAAGACCCAGTACTTC. Encoded protein: CASSPPGSGKTQYF.